The 20 T cell receptor beta chains below were found in one sample sequenced in a study of blood T cell repertoires in COVID-19. Sequenced by immunoSEQ multiplex PCR; TCRdb stores in-frame clones only, minus some. The repertoire holds about 180,000 clones, with 80% to 90% as singletons. The sample was peripheral blood. The receptors shown here come from a man in his sixties or seventies with active or convalescent COVID-19.

CDR3 loop: CASSLVGRGYTF. The CDR3 coding sequence is TGTGCCAGCAGCTTGGTCGGGAGGGGCTACACCTTC. V and J are TRBV5-6 and TRBJ1-2; unclear D gene. The CDR3 is 12 residues long. V was cut by 0 bases and J by 8 bases, with 8 bases left in between. The V gene's germline CDR1 is SGHDT and CDR2 YYEEEE. The variable domain in full, completed from reference TRBV5-6 and TRBJ1-2, reads DAGVTQSPTHLIKTRGQQVTLRCSPKSGHDTVSWYQQALGQGPQFIFQYYEEEERQRGNFPDRFSGHQFPNYSSELNVNALLLGDSALYLCASSLVGRGYTFGSGTRLTVV.

The chain carries TRBV5-1 and TRBJ2-1; D gene unclear. The CDR3 is 12 residues long. Germline values: CDR1 SGHRS, CDR2 YFSETQ. V dropped 7 bases and J dropped 7 bases, with 12 bases sitting between them. CDR3 DNA sequence: TGCGCCAGCGCCCATATGCGGAATGAGCAGTTCTTC. Translation gives CASAHMRNEQFF.

This clone turned up a few times. This chain joins TRBV7-9 and TRBJ2-3; 11 bases align to TRBD2. Germline assignment: CDR1 SEHNR and CDR2 FQNEAQ (reference sequence). CDR3 length: 16 residues. V was clipped by 5 bases and J by 6 bases; unmatched bases: 10. This chain's CDR3 is CASSKGLADPRDTQYF. The DNA of the CDR3 is TGTGCCAGCAGCAAGGGACTAGCGGATCCCCGGGATACGCAGTATTTT.

As regards this clone: In the same sample, other DNA sequences code for this CDR3. The V and J genes are TRBV19 and TRBJ1-2, with D possibly being TRBD1 (6 bases). CDR1 and CDR2 from the germline V gene are LNHDA and SQIVND (reference sequence). The CDR3 contains 14 residues. V dropped 1 base and J dropped 8 bases, with 14 bases sitting between them. The CDR3, as DNA: TGTGCCAGTAGTATAGCCACAGGGAGGGGAGGCTACACCTTC. Its protein is CASSIATGRGGYTF.

This sequence joins TRBV11-3 and TRBJ2-1; TRBD2 is a possible D gene (6 bases). V gave up 5 bases and J gave up 8 bases, with 19 bases separating them. Germline CDR1 and CDR2: SGHNT and YENEEA. The CDR3 totals 15 residues. The CDR3 sequence: CASSPGSGGGYEQFF. As DNA, the CDR3 is TGTGCCAGCAGCCCCGGATCTGGGGGAGGATATGAGCAGTTCTTC.

This chain connects TRBV7-2 to TRBJ2-1; weak D call: TRBD2 (5 bases). The CDR3 is 13 amino acids. Germline-derived CDR1 and CDR2 are SGHTA and FQGNSA. Trimming took off 3 bases at V and 8 bases at J, with 11 bases between the two ends. The CDR3 DNA follows: TGTGCCAGCAGCTTGGGGTGGGGAGATGAGCAGTTCTTC. This sequence encodes CASSLGWGDEQFF.

This clone was detected once. Here the CDR3 reads CASSSALGRGEEKLFF. The CDR3 nucleotides are TGTGCCAGCAGCTCCGCCCTGGGCAGGGGGGAAGAAAAACTGTTTTTT. The chain combines TRBV9 with TRBJ1-4, with TRBD1 matching 7 bases. With V trimmed by 4 bases and J by 8 bases, 14 bases remained unmatched. This CDR3 has 16 amino acids. Germline V CDR1 and CDR2: SGDLS, YYNGEE.

A few counts support this clone. The chain links TRBV11-2 to TRBJ2-1; TRBD1 aligns across 9 bases. V lost 1 base to trimming and J lost 2 bases; unmatched junction nucleotides: 0. Germline V CDR1 and CDR2: SGHAT, FQNNGV. The length of the CDR3 is 15 residues. The CDR3: CASSLGTGAYNEQFF. For the CDR3, the DNA is TGTGCCAGCAGCTTAGGGACAGGGGCCTACAATGAGCAGTTCTTC.

The rearrangement uses TRBV11-2 and TRBJ2-1, with D possibly being TRBD1 (6 bases). Germline V gives CDR1 SGHAT, CDR2 FQNNGV. Trimming removed 5 bases from V and 3 bases from J, with 17 bases in between. This CDR3 region has 16 residues. The CDR3 nucleotides read TGTGCCAGCAGCCCTCTTAGGGGGAGTTTCTACAATGAGCAGTTCTTC. As protein: CASSPLRGSFYNEQFF. The entire variable domain, with the rest obtained from reference TRBV11-2 and TRBJ2-1, is as follows: EAGVAQSPRYKIIEKRQSVAFWCNPISGHATLYWYQQILGQGPKLLIQFQNNGVVDDSQLPKDRFSAERLKGVDSTLKIQPAKLEDSAVYLCASSPLRGSFYNEQFFGPGTRLTVL.

About this clone itself: Within the sample, other DNA sequences also encode this same CDR3. The chain carries TRBV2 and TRBJ1-1; 7 bases are shared with TRBD1. The germline V gene encodes CDR1 SNHLY and CDR2 FYNNEI. The CDR3 sequence is 11 residues long. The V and J ends lost 11 bases and 4 bases, in that order; junction bases with no gene match: 4. Here the CDR3 reads CASSGGTEAFF. CDR3 coding DNA: TGTGCCTCTTCAGGGGGCACTGAAGCTTTCTTT.

This rearrangement joins TRBV14 to TRBJ1-1; D is possibly TRBD1 (5 bases). The germline V gene encodes CDR1 SGHDN and CDR2 FVKESK. V lost 0 bases and J 5 bases, leaving 22 bases between the germline ends. This CDR3 comprises 18 residues. The CDR3 spells CASSQDFREPSGGTEAFF. The CDR3 DNA sequence: TGTGCCAGCAGCCAAGATTTCAGGGAGCCCTCCGGGGGGACTGAAGCTTTCTTT. The full variable domain, in which reference TRBV14 and TRBJ1-1 provide the parts outside the CDR3, is EAGVTQFPSHSVIEKGQTVTLRCDPISGHDNLYWYRRVMGKEIKFLLHFVKESKQDESGMPNNRFLAERTGGTYSTLKVQPAELEDSGVYFCASSQDFREPSGGTEAFFGQGTRLTVV.

The chain uses TRBV5-1 and TRBJ2-5; 10 bases are a match to TRBD1. The CDR3 runs 17 residues. V trimming: 3 bases; J trimming: 1 base; junction bases outside the gene matches: 9. The germline V gene encodes CDR1 SGHRS and CDR2 YFSETQ. The CDR3, as DNA: TGCGCCAGCAGCTACCCTAGGACAGGGGGTATCCAAGAGACCCAGTACTTC. This codes for CASSYPRTGGIQETQYF. Based on the CDR3 plus reference TRBV5-1 and TRBJ2-5, the full variable domain is KAGVTQTPRYLIKTRGQQVTLSCSPISGHRSVSWYQQTPGQGLQFLFEYFSETQRNKGNFPGRFSGRQFSNSRSEMNVSTLELGDSALYLCASSYPRTGGIQETQYFGPGTRLLVL.

This chain connects TRBV19 to TRBJ2-3; 8 bases map to TRBD2. The germline V gene encodes CDR1 LNHDA and CDR2 SQIVND (reference sequence). The CDR3 extends over 14 amino acids. J lost 1 base, V lost 7 bases, and 4 bases had no gene match. The CDR3 nucleotides are TGTGCCAGTACCCCAGCGGGAGGCACAGATACGCAGTATTTT. It encodes CASTPAGGTDTQYF.

The genes are TRBV11-3 and TRBJ2-2, with D maybe TRBD1 (5 bases). V lost 6 bases to trimming and J lost 0 bases, with 11 bases between them. CDR1 SGHNT and CDR2 YENEEA come from the germline V gene. This CDR3 is 15 amino acids long. The CDR3 loop reads CASSPGLANTGELFF. The CDR3 DNA sequence: TGTGCCAGCAGTCCAGGGCTCGCGAACACCGGGGAGCTGTTTTTT.

The gene calls are TRBV28 and TRBJ2-1; tentative D call: TRBD2 (5 bases). Per germline, CDR1 MDHEN and CDR2 SYDVKM. The length of the CDR3 is 15 residues. Trimming cost V 7 bases and J 4 bases, with 17 bases left between them. The CDR3 DNA reads as TGTGCCAGCAATCGAGCGGAGTATCTTTACAATGAGCAGTTCTTC. This encodes CASNRAEYLYNEQFF.

The V and J genes are TRBV28 and TRBJ2-5; TRBD1 is a possible D gene (6 bases). The CDR3 runs 14 residues. With 7 bases removed from V and 2 bases from J, the gap between germline ends came to 14 bases. CDR1 is MDHEN, CDR2 SYDVKM, per germline. CDR3 in DNA: TGTGCCAGCAATCAACAGAGGGGGCAAGAGACCCAGTACTTC. This translates into CASNQQRGQETQYF.

The V gene is TRBV3-1 (or the pseudogene TRBV3-2), the J gene TRBJ1-6; D call uncertain. The germline gives CDR1 LGHDT, CDR2 YNNKEL (reference sequence). Trimming cost V 2 bases and J 8 bases, with 7 bases left between them. The CDR3 has 13 residues. CDR3 residues: CASSQSVDSPLHF. The CDR3 coding sequence is TGTGCCAGCAGCCAATCAGTGGATTCACCCCTCCACTTT.

The chain recombines TRBV3-1 (or the pseudogene TRBV3-2) with TRBJ2-3, with D perhaps TRBD1 (6 bases). V was trimmed by 0 bases and J by 9 bases, leaving 19 bases between them. CDR1 is LGHDT, CDR2 YNNKEL, per germline (reference sequence). This CDR3 spans 16 amino acids. The CDR3 sequence is CASSQDAAGLTGTQYF. The CDR3 DNA sequence: TGTGCCAGCAGCCAAGACGCCGCCGGTCTTACAGGGACGCAGTATTTT.

Concerning this clone itself: The junction departs from the called germline gene at one end, perhaps through a read error. The chain joins TRBV25-1 to TRBJ2-5, with 7 bases that match TRBD1. The CDR3 is 13 amino acids. Germline V gives CDR1 MGHDK, CDR2 SYGVNS. CDR3 in amino acids: CASSESESGQVNF. CDR3 sequence (DNA): TGTGCCAGCAGTGAATCGGAAAGTGGACAGGTTAACTTC. The full variable domain, completed using reference TRBV25-1 and TRBJ2-5, is EADIYQTPRYLVIGTGKKITLECSQTMGHDKMYWYQQDPGMELHLIHYSYGVNSTEKGDLSSESTVSRIRTEHFPLTLESARPSHTSQYLCASSESESGQVNFGPGTRLLVL.

V gene TRBV5-1 combines with J gene TRBJ1-3; TRBD1 matches 10 bases. The germline CDR1 and CDR2 sequences are SGHRS and YFSETQ. The length of the CDR3 is 18 residues. J was trimmed by 0 bases and V by 0 bases; bases with no gene match: 6. In DNA form, the CDR3 reads TGCGCCAGCAGCTTGGAGGGACAGGGGCTACGCTCTGGAAACACCATATATTTT. Translation: CASSLEGQGLRSGNTIYF.